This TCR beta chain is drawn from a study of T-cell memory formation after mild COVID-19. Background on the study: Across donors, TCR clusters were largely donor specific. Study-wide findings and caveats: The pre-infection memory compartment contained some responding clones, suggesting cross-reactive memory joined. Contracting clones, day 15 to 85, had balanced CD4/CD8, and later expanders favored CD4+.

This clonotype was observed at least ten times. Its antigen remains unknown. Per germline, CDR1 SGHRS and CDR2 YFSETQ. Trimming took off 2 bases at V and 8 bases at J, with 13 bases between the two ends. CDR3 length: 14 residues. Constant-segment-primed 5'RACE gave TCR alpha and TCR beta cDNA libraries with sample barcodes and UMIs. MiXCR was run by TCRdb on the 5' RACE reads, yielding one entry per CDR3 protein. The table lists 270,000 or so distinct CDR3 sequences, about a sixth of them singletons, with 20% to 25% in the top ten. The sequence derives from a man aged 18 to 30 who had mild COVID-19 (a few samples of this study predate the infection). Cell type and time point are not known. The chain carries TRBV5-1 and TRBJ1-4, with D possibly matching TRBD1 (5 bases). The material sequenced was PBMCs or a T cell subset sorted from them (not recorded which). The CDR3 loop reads CASSLGQGEEKLFF. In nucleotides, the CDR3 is TGCGCCAGCAGCTTAGGCCAGGGAGAGGAAAAACTGTTTTTT.